A single sample is the source of the 5 T cell receptor beta chains below, sequenced in a study of cytomegalovirus exposure and HLA in healthy donors (dated by TCRdb to 2016 to 2017). Libraries were constructed by the immunoSEQ multiplex PCR assay. The multiplex PCR relied on a mix of 60 forward primers for TCR Vbeta segments and 13 reverse primers for TCR Jbeta segments. In TCRdb, the immuneACCESS table is reduced to in-frame sequences with V and J assigned. These tables do not hold every clone; where another copy was compared, an unresolved V gene accounts for under half, and the others remain unexplained. The sample yields 120,000 or so clones; over 70% were counted once. The biggest ten clones account for under 4.5% of the sample. Sequenced sample: PBMCs. Every receptor here comes from a man aged 18 to 30 in good health and CMV-seropositive.

Concerning this clone: Other DNA sequences in this specimen translate into the identical CDR3. The chain is built from TRBV19 and TRBJ2-7; 9 nucleotides line up with TRBD1. Germline CDR1 reads LNHDA; CDR2 reads SQIVND (reference sequence). Trimming at V came to 5 bases and at J to 0 bases, leaving 2 bases not matched to a gene. This CDR3 comprises 14 residues. The CDR3: CASSAGQGSYEQYF. The CDR3 region has the DNA TGTGCCAGTAGTGCGGGACAGGGCTCCTACGAGCAGTACTTC.

This chain uses TRBV28 with TRBJ2-7; D may be TRBD1 (6 bases). CDR1 is MDHEN, CDR2 SYDVKM, per germline. The CDR3 is 14 amino acids. V lost 2 bases and J lost 6, with 14 bases in between. CDR3 residues: CASSLTGPLTEQYF. CDR3 bases: TGTGCCAGCAGTTTAACAGGGCCCTTAACCGAGCAGTACTTC.

The chain recombines TRBV7-2 with TRBJ2-3, with 8 bases lining up with TRBD1. The CDR3 is 16 residues long. J lost 2 bases, V lost 1 base, and 5 bases had no gene match. Germline V gene lookup returns CDR1 SGHTA and CDR2 FQGNSA. Here the CDR3 DNA reads TGTGCCAGCAGCTTAGATTCGGGACAGGTCACAGATACGCAGTATTTT. It encodes CASSLDSGQVTDTQYF.

The rearrangement joins TRBV6-6 to TRBJ1-6; D gene uncertain. This CDR3 is built from 15 residues. V shed 2 bases and J shed 10 bases, with 15 bases lying between them. Germline CDR1 reads MNHNY; CDR2 reads SVGAGI (reference sequence). The CDR3 spells CASSYGVRLGSPLHF. The CDR3 DNA reads as TGTGCCAGCAGTTACGGCGTACGACTTGGATCACCCCTCCACTTT.

This clone was counted between two and nine times. The CDR3 loop is CASRDREDHSPLHF. DNA for the CDR3: TGTGCCAGCCGGGACAGGGAGGATCATTCACCCCTCCACTTT. The chain combines TRBV2 with TRBJ1-6; 9 nucleotides agree with TRBD1. Per the germline V gene, CDR1 is SNHLY and CDR2 is FYNNEI. V shed 8 bases, J shed 8 bases, and the junction held 7 bases outside the gene matches. This CDR3 has 14 residues.